These T cell receptor beta chains were read from a single sample in a study of response to subunit inactivated influenza vaccine. Each CDR3 protein is one row after TCRdb ran MiXCR on the RT-PCR reads. This table holds hundreds of thousands of distinct CDR3 sequences, less than 20% found once. This specimen was PBMCs from blood, taken less than 6 days after vaccination. The receptors stem from a man aged 45-60 years who received an inactivated influenza vaccine. CDR3s include the opening cysteine and the closing phenylalanine or tryptophan. A D gene is named only where the DNA matches it firmly. Not every row has a clone size; where given, it reads once, few, many or a size class.

V: TRBV10-3; size: few; J: TRBJ2-7; D: .; CDR3: CAISESRSGSYEQYF; DNA: TGTGCCATCAGTGAGTCGCGGTCAGGCTCCTACGAGCAGTACTTC
V: TRBV6-1; size: few; J: TRBJ2-7; D: .; CDR3: CASSETYTGTYFYEQYF; DNA: TGTGCCAGCAGTGAAACATACACCGGGACCTACTTCTACGAGCAGTACTTC
V: TRBV7-2; size: few; J: TRBJ2-5; D: TRBD1; CDR3: CASSRGTGTFETQYF; DNA: TGTGCCAGCAGCCGCGGGACAGGGACGTTTGAGACCCAGTACTTC
V: TRBV20-1; size: few; J: TRBJ2-1; D: TRBD2; CDR3: CSAGLSGRFNEQFF; DNA: TGCAGTGCCGGATTGAGCGGGAGGTTCAATGAGCAGTTCTTC
V: TRBV4-1; size: .; J: TRBJ1-2; D: TRBD1; CDR3: CASRPTTGGNGYTF; DNA: TGCGCCAGCAGACCTACTACAGGGGGCAATGGCTACACCTTC
V: TRBV19; size: .; J: TRBJ2-1; D: TRBD1; CDR3: CASSLPGQQGGEQFF; DNA: TGTGCCAGTAGCTTACCGGGACAGCAAGGAGGTGAGCAGTTCTTC
V: TRBV11-1; size: few; J: TRBJ2-1; D: TRBD2; CDR3: CASSSPRSGLAGGVEQFF; DNA: TGTGCCAGCAGCTCGCCACGTTCAGGACTAGCGGGAGGGGTTGAGCAGTTCTTC
V: TRBV2; size: .; J: TRBJ2-5; D: .; CDR3: CASSEDGTQETQYF; DNA: TGTGCCAGCAGTGAAGACGGGACCCAAGAGACCCAGTACTTC
V: TRBV12-3/TRBV12-4; size: few; J: TRBJ1-2; D: .; CDR3: CASSLAGGSYTF; DNA: TGTGCCAGCAGTTTAGCGGGGGGGAGCTACACCTTC
V: TRBV12-3/TRBV12-4; size: many; J: TRBJ1-2; D: .; CDR3: CASSLAVGAKFGGYTF; DNA: TGTGCCAGCAGTTTAGCCGTCGGGGCCAAGTTCGGTGGCTACACCTTC
V: TRBV7-9; size: many; J: TRBJ2-5; D: TRBD1; CDR3: CASSQGQGIYQETQYF; DNA: TGTGCCAGCAGCCAGGGACAGGGAATTTACCAAGAGACCCAGTACTTC
V: TRBV29-1; size: few; J: TRBJ1-1; D: .; CDR3: CNARTGLNTEAFF; DNA: TGCAACGCACGAACAGGGCTCAACACTGAAGCTTTCTTT
V: TRBV6-2/TRBV6-3; size: few; J: TRBJ2-1; D: .; CDR3: CASVGSSYNEQFF; DNA: TGTGCCAGTGTAGGGAGCTCCTACAATGAGCAGTTCTTC
V: TRBV5-6; size: many; J: TRBJ2-7; D: .; CDR3: CASGRDGTYEQYF; DNA: TGTGCCAGCGGCCGGGACGGCACCTACGAGCAGTACTTC
V: TRBV12-3/TRBV12-4; size: .; J: TRBJ2-6; D: TRBD1; CDR3: CASRKDRAGANVLTF; DNA: TGTGCCAGCAGGAAAGACAGGGCTGGGGCCAACGTCCTGACTTTC
V: TRBV6-4; size: few; J: TRBJ2-3; D: TRBD2; CDR3: CASSVAGSSTDTQYF; DNA: TGTGCCAGCAGCGTAGCGGGTTCAAGCACAGATACGCAGTATTTT
V: TRBV20-1; size: few; J: TRBJ2-7; D: .; CDR3: CSAVGGGSYEQYF; DNA: TGCAGTGCCGTGGGGGGGGGCAGCTACGAGCAGTACTTC
V: TRBV6-2/TRBV6-3; size: few; J: TRBJ2-1; D: .; CDR3: CASSYSSGFRNAYNEQFF; DNA: TGTGCCAGCAGTTACTCGTCGGGGTTCCGAAATGCCTACAATGAGCAGTTCTTC
V: TRBV7-8; size: few; J: TRBJ2-7; D: .; CDR3: CASSSWTGDYEQYF; DNA: TGTGCCAGCAGCTCATGGACTGGGGACTACGAGCAGTACTTC
V: TRBV5-1; size: few; J: TRBJ1-1; D: .; CDR3: CASRWDVGTEAFF; DNA: TGCGCCAGCCGCTGGGACGTTGGGACTGAAGCTTTCTTT
V: TRBV29-1; size: .; J: TRBJ2-7; D: .; CDR3: CSVEDGNAYEQYF; DNA: TGCAGCGTTGAAGATGGCAATGCCTACGAGCAGTACTTC
V: TRBV20-1; size: .; J: TRBJ2-7; D: .; CDR3: CSASHSKHYEQYF; DNA: TGCAGTGCTAGTCACAGTAAGCACTACGAGCAGTACTTC
V: TRBV20-1; size: few; J: TRBJ1-6; D: TRBD1; CDR3: CSARGGQGNFFRPLHF; DNA: TGCAGTGCTAGAGGGGGACAGGGAAATTTTTTTCGACCCCTCCACTTT
V: TRBV28; size: .; J: TRBJ2-1; D: .; CDR3: CASSLYTSSSYNEQFF; DNA: TGTGCCAGCAGTTTATACACCTCGAGCTCCTACAATGAGCAGTTCTTC
V: TRBV12-3/TRBV12-4; size: many; J: TRBJ2-7; D: .; CDR3: CASSPVSYEQYF; DNA: TGTGCCAGCAGCCCCGTCTCCTACGAGCAGTACTTC
V: TRBV28; size: many; J: TRBJ2-3; D: .; CDR3: CASMGPADTQYF; DNA: TGTGCCAGCATGGGGCCTGCAGATACGCAGTATTTT
V: TRBV6-2/TRBV6-3; size: .; J: TRBJ2-1; D: .; CDR3: CASRRPFKTSLGEQFF; DNA: TGTGCCAGCAGAAGGCCATTTAAGACCTCCTTAGGGGAGCAGTTCTTC
V: TRBV15; size: few; J: TRBJ1-3; D: .; CDR3: CATSRDGPPSGNTIYF; DNA: TGTGCCACCAGCAGAGACGGACCTCCGTCTGGAAACACCATATATTTT
V: TRBV4-2; size: .; J: TRBJ2-1; D: .; CDR3: CASSQGTHQFF; DNA: TGTGCCAGCAGCCAAGGAACTCACCAGTTCTTC
V: TRBV20-1; size: .; J: TRBJ2-4; D: .; CDR3: CSARDAGWGNIQYF; DNA: TGCAGTGCTAGAGATGCAGGGTGGGGAAACATTCAGTACTTC
V: TRBV4-2; size: .; J: TRBJ2-2; D: TRBD2; CDR3: CASSQVVSGGTWDTGELFF; DNA: TGTGCCAGCAGCCAAGTGGTTAGCGGGGGAACTTGGGACACCGGGGAGCTGTTTTTT
V: TRBV6-2/TRBV6-3; size: once; J: TRBJ2-7; D: .; CDR3: CASSYSGGIREQYF; DNA: TGTGCCAGCAGCTACTCCGGAGGGATCCGCGAGCAGTACTTC
V: TRBV5-1; size: .; J: TRBJ2-3; D: TRBD1; CDR3: CASDYGDSGTDTQYF; DNA: TGCGCCAGCGATTACGGGGACAGCGGCACAGATACGCAGTATTTT
V: TRBV20-1; size: many; J: TRBJ2-3; D: .; CDR3: CSAPDWGRSTDTQYF; DNA: TGCAGTGCCCCGGACTGGGGGAGAAGCACAGATACGCAGTATTTT
V: TRBV27; size: many; J: TRBJ2-1; D: .; CDR3: CASSFGWVGLNEQFF; DNA: TGTGCCAGCAGTTTCGGTTGGGTAGGGTTGAATGAGCAGTTCTTC
V: TRBV5-1; size: .; J: TRBJ2-2; D: TRBD2; CDR3: CASSTGLAGGLTGELFF; DNA: TGCGCCAGCAGCACGGGACTAGCGGGAGGCCTCACCGGGGAGCTGTTTTTT
V: TRBV6-5; size: .; J: TRBJ1-5; D: .; CDR3: CASSYSPGEDQPQHF; DNA: TGTGCCAGCAGTTACTCCCCGGGGGAGGATCAGCCCCAGCATTTT
V: TRBV20-1; size: few; J: TRBJ2-3; D: TRBD2; CDR3: CSATIPGGGPADTQYF; DNA: TGCAGTGCTACTATCCCCGGCGGGGGGCCCGCAGATACGCAGTATTTT
V: TRBV20-1; size: .; J: TRBJ2-1; D: .; CDR3: CSAIGTPLYEQFF; DNA: TGCAGTGCTATCGGGACTCCGCTCTATGAGCAGTTCTTC
V: TRBV29-1; size: many; J: TRBJ1-1; D: .; CDR3: CSVVAGAAEAFF; DNA: TGCAGCGTTGTAGCTGGGGCCGCTGAAGCTTTCTTT
V: TRBV20-1; size: few; J: TRBJ1-1; D: .; CDR3: CSARDPGAGAQAFF; DNA: TGCAGTGCTAGAGATCCGGGGGCGGGGGCGCAAGCTTTCTTT
V: TRBV5-1; size: .; J: TRBJ2-5; D: .; CDR3: CASSLEGGSVETQYF; DNA: TGCGCCAGCAGCCTGGAGGGGGGGTCCGTGGAGACCCAGTACTTC
V: TRBV4-3; size: .; J: TRBJ2-7; D: .; CDR3: CASSQESGTYEQYF; DNA: TGCGCCAGCAGCCAAGAATCAGGGACTTACGAGCAGTACTTC
V: TRBV12-3/TRBV12-4; size: many; J: TRBJ1-4; D: .; CDR3: CASSLRTSGLFF; DNA: TGTGCCAGCAGTTTACGGACTTCGGGACTGTTTTTT
V: TRBV19; size: .; J: TRBJ2-3; D: .; CDR3: CASSHLSTVQTDTQYF; DNA: TGTGCCAGTAGTCATCTCTCGACTGTACAGACAGATACGCAGTATTTT
V: TRBV7-3; size: few; J: TRBJ2-1; D: .; CDR3: CASSLDLNNEQFF; DNA: TGTGCCAGCAGCTTAGACCTAAACAATGAGCAGTTCTTC
V: TRBV24-1; size: many; J: TRBJ2-1; D: .; CDR3: CATSDTREFSYNEQFF; DNA: TGTGCCACCAGTGATACTCGGGAGTTCTCCTACAATGAGCAGTTCTTC
V: TRBV12-3/TRBV12-4; size: .; J: TRBJ1-2; D: .; CDR3: CASTSRGQGYTF; DNA: TGTGCCAGCACATCGCGGGGGCAGGGCTACACCTTC
V: TRBV12-3/TRBV12-4; size: .; J: TRBJ1-2; D: .; CDR3: CASSIQDNYGYTF; DNA: TGTGCCAGCAGTATACAGGATAACTATGGCTACACCTTC
V: TRBV3-1; size: .; J: TRBJ2-7; D: .; CDR3: CASTGTATGEQYF; DNA: TGTGCCAGCACCGGCACCGCGACTGGCGAGCAGTACTTC
V: TRBV21-1; size: few; J: TRBJ2-4; D: .; CDR3: CASSPSQAKNIQYF; DNA: TGTGCCAGCAGCCCCTCCCAGGCCAAAAACATTCAGTACTTC
V: TRBV9; size: few; J: TRBJ1-2; D: .; CDR3: CASSSDRENGYTF; DNA: TGTGCCAGCAGCTCGGACAGAGAGAATGGCTACACCTTC
V: TRBV5-1; size: .; J: TRBJ2-2; D: TRBD2; CDR3: CASTRTSGNTGELFF; DNA: TGCGCCAGCACCCGGACTAGCGGGAACACCGGGGAGCTGTTTTTT
V: TRBV12-3/TRBV12-4; size: many; J: TRBJ1-5; D: .; CDR3: CASRAGSGNQPQHF; DNA: TGTGCCAGCAGAGCAGGGAGCGGCAATCAGCCCCAGCATTTT
V: TRBV20-1; size: few; J: TRBJ1-4; D: TRBD1; CDR3: CSARVQGGRLFF; DNA: TGCAGTGCTAGGGTACAGGGGGGAAGACTGTTTTTT
V: TRBV14; size: .; J: TRBJ1-2; D: TRBD1; CDR3: CASSHRTGTFATAF; DNA: TGTGCCAGCAGCCATAGGACAGGAACATTCGCCACCGCCTTC
V: TRBV11-2; size: .; J: TRBJ2-1; D: .; CDR3: CASSPRRGSYNEQFF; DNA: TGTGCCAGCAGCCCTCGGCGGGGTTCCTACAATGAGCAGTTCTTC